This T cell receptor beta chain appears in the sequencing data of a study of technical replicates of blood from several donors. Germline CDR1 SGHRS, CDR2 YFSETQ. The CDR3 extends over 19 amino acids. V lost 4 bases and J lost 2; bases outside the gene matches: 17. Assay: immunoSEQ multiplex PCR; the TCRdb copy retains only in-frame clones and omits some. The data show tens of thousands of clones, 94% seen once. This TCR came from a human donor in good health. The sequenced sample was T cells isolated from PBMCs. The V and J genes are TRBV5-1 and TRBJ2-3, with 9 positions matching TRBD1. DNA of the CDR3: TGCGCCAGCAGCACGCCGGGACAGGGCACCTTAAAGACCACAGATACGCAGTATTTT. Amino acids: CASSTPGQGTLKTTDTQYF. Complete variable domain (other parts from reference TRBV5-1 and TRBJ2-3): KAGVTQTPRYLIKTRGQQVTLSCSPISGHRSVSWYQQTPGQGLQFLFEYFSETQRNKGNFPGRFSGRQFSNSRSEMNVSTLELGDSALYLCASSTPGQGTLKTTDTQYFGPGTRLTVL.